Reported below is one T cell receptor beta chain. Looked up from germline, CDR1 is SGHTA and CDR2 is FQGNSA. The V and J ends lost 7 bases and 5 bases, in that order; junction bases with no gene match: 7. The CDR3 loop spans 13 amino acids. This sample was included in a study of blood T cell repertoires in COVID-19. Recruits, aged about 18 to 95 years, lived in 25 or so US areas. All exposed participants met a person with COVID-19 within 2 weeks before entering the study. Method: immunoSEQ multiplex PCR; TCRdb's copy keeps in-frame clones and lacks some. The repertoire holds roughly 280,000 clones, with around 90% as singletons.

The origin of this receptor is a middle-aged man who had been exposed to COVID-19. The V and J genes are TRBV7-2 and TRBJ2-5, with TRBD1 identical over 7 bases. The sample comprised PBMCs or T cells enriched from blood (not recorded which). CDR3 region: CASTRQGSETQYF. The CDR3 region has the DNA TGTGCCAGCACCAGACAGGGAAGCGAGACCCAGTACTTC.